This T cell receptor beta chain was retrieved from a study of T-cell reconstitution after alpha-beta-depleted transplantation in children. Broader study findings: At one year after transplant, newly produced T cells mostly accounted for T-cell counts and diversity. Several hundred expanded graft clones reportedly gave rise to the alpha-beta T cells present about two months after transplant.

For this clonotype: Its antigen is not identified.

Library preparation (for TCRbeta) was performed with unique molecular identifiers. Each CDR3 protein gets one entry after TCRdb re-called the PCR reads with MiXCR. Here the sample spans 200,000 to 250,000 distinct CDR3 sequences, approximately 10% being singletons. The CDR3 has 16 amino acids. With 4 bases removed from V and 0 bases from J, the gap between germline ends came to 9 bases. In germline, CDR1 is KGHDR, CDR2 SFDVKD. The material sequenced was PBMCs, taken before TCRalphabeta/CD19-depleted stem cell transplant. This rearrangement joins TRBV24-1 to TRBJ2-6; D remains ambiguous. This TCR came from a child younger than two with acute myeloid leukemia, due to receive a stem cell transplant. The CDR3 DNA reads TGTGCCACCAGTGACTCGAGTTACTCTGGGGCCAACGTCCTGACTTTC. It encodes CATSDSSYSGANVLTF.